This passage covers 10 T cell receptor beta chains from one sample sequenced in a study of molecular identifiers for immune sequencing clone quantification. A single record per CDR3 protein comes from TCRdb applying MiXCR to the PCR reads. The sample carries some 590,000 distinct CDR3 sequences, 25% recorded once. Sequences were obtained from naive CD8+ T cells from blood, with Jurkat cell RNA spiked in. Noted subset: FACS-sorted CD8+CD4-CCR7+CD45RA+ naive T cells. Source of these receptors: a human donor in good health. Some libraries in this study had Jurkat cell RNA spiked in.

This clonotype was seen a few times. This chain connects TRBV27 to TRBJ1-6, with D tentatively TRBD1 (5 bases). The CDR3 sequence is 14 residues long. V lost 2 bases to trimming and J lost 7 bases, with 9 bases between them. CDR1 is MNHEY, CDR2 SMNVEV, per germline (reference sequence). For the CDR3, the DNA is TGTGCCAGCAGTTTAAGCAGGGCCAATTCACCCCTCCACTTT. Translating gives CASSLSRANSPLHF.

Turning to this clonotype: A much larger clone is a single base away; this may be a read error. J is TRBJ2-7 and V is TRBV28; D uncertain. Trimming stripped 9 bases from V and 5 bases from J, with 17 bases between. Germline values: CDR1 MDHEN, CDR2 SYDVKM. The CDR3 totals 13 residues. The CDR3 sequence is CASHPGNSHEQYF. In DNA, the CDR3 is TGTGCCAGTCACCCCGGAAATAGCCACGAGCAGTACTTC.

This clonotype was counted once. V and J are TRBV14 and TRBJ2-5; 9 nucleotides line up with TRBD2. V lost 3 bases and J lost 1; bases outside the gene matches: 3. CDR3 size: 15 residues. Germline assignment: CDR1 SGHDN and CDR2 FVKESK. CDR3 protein: CASSQGAGGQETQYF. In DNA form, the CDR3 reads TGTGCCAGCAGCCAGGGAGCGGGGGGCCAAGAGACCCAGTACTTC.

The chain has TRBV9 and TRBJ2-7; D gene ambiguous. V shed 2 bases and J shed 6 bases, with 15 bases lying between them. The V gene's germline CDR1 is SGDLS and CDR2 YYNGEE. The CDR3 has 14 amino acids. For the CDR3, the DNA is TGTGCCAGCAGCGTGGACGAGTCGCGTTCCGAGCAGTACTTC. Amino acid sequence: CASSVDESRSEQYF.

This clonotype was seen a handful of times. This rearrangement joins TRBV4-2 to TRBJ2-7; D gene uncertain. Germline CDR1 and CDR2: LGHNA and YNFKEQ. V shed 1 base and J shed 0 bases, with 13 bases lying between them. This CDR3 has 16 amino acids. Here the CDR3 reads CASSQALGGASYEQYF. The CDR3 nucleotides read TGTGCCAGCAGCCAAGCCCTTGGCGGAGCCTCCTACGAGCAGTACTTC.

This chain connects TRBV7-6 to TRBJ1-1; perhaps TRBD1 as D (5 bases). Trimming stripped 5 bases from V and 3 bases from J, with 16 bases between. The CDR3 length is 15 residues. Per the germline V gene, CDR1 is SGHVS and CDR2 is FNYEAQ. CDR3 coding DNA: TGTGCCAGCAGCACTTTTGTTGGGGCAGACACTGAAGCTTTCTTT. Amino acid sequence: CASSTFVGADTEAFF.

This clonotype appeared a few times. The chain is built from TRBV28 and TRBJ2-7; 7 bases match TRBD2. The CDR3 length is 12 residues. The ends lost 7 bases at V and 4 bases at J; junction bases unmatched: 4. In germline, CDR1 is MDHEN, CDR2 SYDVKM. The CDR3 region is CASTGRRYEQYF. CDR3 coding DNA: TGTGCCAGCACCGGGAGGAGGTACGAGCAGTACTTC. Full variable domain (remainder filled in from reference TRBV28 and TRBJ2-7): DVKVTQSSRYLVKRTGEKVFLECVQDMDHENMFWYRQDPGLGLRLIYFSYDVKMKEKGDIPEGYSVSREKKERFSLILESASTNQTSMYLCASTGRRYEQYFGPGTRLTVT.

This chain uses TRBV7-9 with TRBJ2-1; D is uncertain. V gave up 8 bases and J gave up 6 bases, with 17 bases separating them. CDR1 is SEHNR and CDR2 is FQNEAQ in the germline V gene (reference sequence). The CDR3 loop spans 14 amino acids. The CDR3 nucleotides read TGTGCCAGCGGAGAGACTCGATATGGCAATGAGCAGTTCTTC. Residues: CASGETRYGNEQFF.

This clonotype appeared many times. The CDR3 is CSAREPRPDGYEQYF. The CDR3 nucleotides are TGCAGTGCTAGAGAACCACGTCCAGACGGCTACGAGCAGTACTTC. The rearrangement links TRBV20-1 to TRBJ2-7; D gene uncertain. Trimming pared 0 bases from V and 3 bases from J, leaving 15 bases between. CDR1 is DFQATT and CDR2 is SNEGSKA in the germline V gene (reference sequence). The CDR3 extends over 15 amino acids.

The chain links TRBV20-1 to TRBJ2-1, with 12 bases identical to TRBD2. In germline, CDR1 is DFQATT, CDR2 SNEGSKA (reference sequence). The CDR3 runs 16 residues. V lost 1 base, J lost 7 bases, and 8 bases stayed unmatched. For the CDR3, the DNA is TGCAGTGCTAGAGGTAGGGCTAGCGGGAGGGAAAATGAGCAGTTCTTC. It encodes CSARGRASGRENEQFF.